This entry concerns a single T cell receptor (beta chain). The V end lost 6 bases, the J end lost 3 bases, and 8 bases lay between the germline ends. The CDR3 extends over 11 amino acids. CDR1 and CDR2 from the germline V gene are DFQATT and SNEGSKA (reference sequence). These data come from a study of T cell changes during pregnancy in multiple sclerosis. Repertoires were generated with immunoSEQ multiplex PCR, while TCRdb's copy carries only in-frame clones and drops some. This table holds around 80,000 clones, roughly nine tenths found once. Here the sequenced sample was peripheral blood, taken before pregnancy. The chain carries TRBV20-1 and TRBJ2-5, with D unclear. The origin of this receptor is a female donor with multiple sclerosis, enrolled in a pregnancy study. CDR3 in DNA: TGCAGTGCCACTAAGGAAGAGACCCAGTACTTC. Translation: CSATKEETQYF.